This T cell receptor (beta chain) was identified in a study of CD8+ T cells in alopecia areata. General observations from the study: Scalp samples also yield sequences of resident alphabeta T cells from normal skin.

Germline CDR1 LGHNA, CDR2 YNFKEQ. V was shortened by 0 bases and J by 5 bases, with 8 bases between the two germline ends. CDR3 length: 13 amino acids. Patients with alopecia areata provided lesional scalp punch biopsies as well as peripheral blood. Extraction and reverse transcription of RNA yielded cDNA as the sequencing template. Clones were read by immunoSEQ multiplex PCR, and TCRdb kept only the in-frame ones, dropping some. The data show roughly 60,000 clones, 44% seen once. Turning to this clone: Its antigen is unidentified.

The sequenced material came from NKG2D-low CD8+ T cells sorted from blood. The clonotype comes from a human donor with alopecia areata. The chain combines TRBV4-2 with TRBJ2-7, with unresolved D. CDR3 loop: CASSQDLSHEQYF. In nucleotides, the CDR3 is TGTGCCAGCAGCCAAGACTTGAGCCACGAGCAGTACTTC.